Included here is one TCR beta chain sequence, with context. Its antigen is unidentified. The data were taken from a study of OX40 agonist ivuxolimab in advanced cancers. Study-level background: Partial responses occurred in Three dose-escalation patients, one with hepatocellular carcinoma and two with cutaneous melanoma. Regarding the study as a whole: CD4+ and CD8+ blood T cells expanded clonally by week 6 at 0.1 to 3.0 mg/kg. The study did not work out the antigen specificity of the expanded peripheral T cells. On average, a greater number of expanded clones characterised CD8+ T cells relative to CD4+.

V was clipped by 7 bases and J by 3 bases, with 15 bases between them. CDR3 size: 15 residues. CDR1 is SGHTA, CDR2 FQGNSA, per germline. The assay was immunoSEQ multiplex PCR, and TCRdb's table has in-frame clones only and misses some. This sample carries 9,500 to 15,000 clones, approximately 80% of them seen once, and the ten largest clones take roughly 20%. This chain links TRBV7-2 with TRBJ2-2; D perhaps matches TRBD1 (6 bases). The sequence came from an adult with an advanced solid tumor such as melanoma, head and neck, liver or kidney cancer. The sample consisted of CD4+ or CD8+ T cells sorted from blood, taken in a trial of the OX40 agonist ivuxolimab. The CDR3 protein is CASTPGQRDTGELFF. CDR3 nucleotide sequence: TGTGCCAGCACCCCCGGACAGAGAGACACCGGGGAGCTGTTTTTT.